The 14 T cell receptor beta chains in this list originate from one sample, sequenced in a study of identical twins. TCRdb itself ran the 5' RACE reads through MiXCR, one entry per CDR3 protein. This sample carries 450,000 to 650,000 distinct CDR3 sequences, approximately 10% of them seen once, and the ten largest clones take around 3.1%. These sequences were also reported in another study, on yellow fever vaccine responses in identical twins.

The specimen was PBMCs. The receptors stem from a woman aged 18-29 years in good health.

This clonotype was counted between two and nine times. The chain combines TRBV5-1 with TRBJ2-3, with D tentatively TRBD1 or TRBD2 (5 bases each). The germline V and J ends were trimmed by 3 bases and 1 base, with 12 bases remaining between them. The germline V gene has CDR1 SGHRS and CDR2 YFSETQ. CDR3 length equals 15 residues. CDR3 in DNA: TGCGCCAGCAGCTCCGGGGACCTGGGCACAGATACGCAGTATTTT. It encodes CASSSGDLGTDTQYF.

This clonotype appeared a few times. J is TRBJ2-7 and V is TRBV7-2; no reliable D call. Trimming stripped 5 bases from V and 3 bases from J, with 14 bases between. Germline CDR1 and CDR2: SGHTA and FQGNSA. The CDR3 length is 14 residues. Here the CDR3 DNA reads TGTGCCAGCAGCCCCGGACCAGACCTCTACGAGCAGTACTTC. Amino acid sequence: CASSPGPDLYEQYF.

This clonotype was counted only a few times. The chain combines TRBV19 with TRBJ2-1; TRBD2 matches at 12 bases. The junction had 4 bases not matched to a gene; V was cut back by 0 bases and J by 4 bases. Germline CDR1 is LNHDA and CDR2 is SQIVND (reference sequence). The CDR3 has 17 amino acids. Written as DNA, the CDR3 is TGTGCCAGTAGTATAGAGGCTAGCGGGGGGGCATACAATGAGCAGTTCTTC. Its protein is CASSIEASGGAYNEQFF.

This clonotype occurred a few times. V is TRBV29-1 and J is TRBJ1-1, with 12 bases matching TRBD1. CDR3 length: 13 amino acids. Trimming took 6 bases from V and 4 from J; bases not matched to a gene: 3. Germline V gene lookup returns CDR1 SQVTM and CDR2 ANQGSEA. CDR3 protein: CSVGTGGFTEAFF. The CDR3 DNA sequence: TGCAGCGTCGGGACAGGGGGCTTCACTGAAGCTTTCTTT. Full variable domain (missing parts from reference TRBV29-1 and TRBJ1-1): SAVISQKPSRDICQRGTSLTIQCQVDSQVTMMFWYRQQPGQSLTLIATANQGSEATYESGFVIDKFPISRPNLTFSTLTVSNMSPEDSSIYLCSVGTGGFTEAFFGQGTRLTVV.

V usage is TRBV11-2 and J usage is TRBJ2-1; 8 bases align to TRBD1. The germline CDR1 and CDR2 sequences are SGHAT and FQNNGV. There are 18 residues in the CDR3. The J segment lost 5 bases and the V segment lost 2 bases, leaving 14 bases of the junction unmatched. CDR3 amino acids: CASSLMGFRRQGHNEQFF. CDR3 coding DNA: TGTGCCAGCAGCTTAATGGGTTTTCGTAGACAGGGGCACAATGAGCAGTTCTTC.

The rearrangement joins TRBV2 to TRBJ2-1; no definite D call. This CDR3 is built from 12 residues. Trimming removed 3 bases at V and 9 bases at J, with 9 bases between. Germline V gene data show CDR1 as SNHLY and CDR2 as FYNNEI. The CDR3 region has the DNA TGTGCCAGCAGTGAGGCAGGATTTGAGCAGTTCTTC. This sequence encodes CASSEAGFEQFF.

CDR3 in amino acids: CASSPIAGVPNEQFF. CDR3 in DNA: TGTGCCAGCAGTCCTATAGCGGGAGTACCCAATGAGCAGTTCTTC. The chain couples TRBV27 to TRBJ2-1; TRBD2 agrees at 9 bases. CDR1 and CDR2 (germline): MNHEY, SMNVEV (reference sequence). This CDR3 has 15 residues. J gave up 6 bases and V 5 bases, and 8 bases lay outside the gene matches.

There are a few counts of this clonotype. The rearrangement uses TRBV5-1 and TRBJ2-7; maybe TRBD2 (6 bases). Germline V gene lookup returns CDR1 SGHRS and CDR2 YFSETQ. The CDR3 has 15 amino acids. V was pared by 6 bases and J by 2 bases, with 18 bases between. The CDR3 spells CASTPNAGSAYEQYF. CDR3 bases: TGCGCCAGCACCCCGAATGCGGGGTCAGCCTACGAGCAGTACTTC.

The table lists this clonotype with a few counts. The chain has TRBV12-3 or TRBV12-4 and TRBJ2-7, with TRBD2 matching 12 bases. Germline trimming cut 6 bases from V and 4 bases from J; bases unmatched to any gene: 4. The CDR3 consists of 14 residues. This CDR3 is CASSRTSGKYEQYF. CDR3 DNA sequence: TGTGCCAGCAGCCGGACTAGCGGGAAGTACGAGCAGTACTTC.

The table lists this clonotype with a few counts. The gene calls are TRBV20-1 and TRBJ2-3; D possibly corresponds to TRBD2 (5 bases). CDR3 size: 17 residues. Germline CDR1 is DFQATT and CDR2 is SNEGSKA (reference sequence). Trimming shortened V by 4 bases and J by 1 base, and 21 bases separated the two germline ends. CDR3 amino acids: CSAILIGLAYCTDTQYF. CDR3 DNA sequence: TGCAGTGCTATTCTAATTGGGCTAGCATACTGCACAGATACGCAGTATTTT.

This clonotype was observed many times. The V and J genes are TRBV7-8 and TRBJ2-3; D gene unclear. Germline CDR1 SGHVS, CDR2 FQNEAQ. CDR3 size: 14 residues. V was clipped by 7 bases and J by 0 bases, with 11 bases between them. CDR3: CASNWGASTDTQYF. The DNA of the CDR3 is TGTGCCAGCAACTGGGGTGCTAGCACAGATACGCAGTATTTT.

This clonotype appeared a few times. The chain has TRBV29-1 and TRBJ2-3; TRBD2 might be the D (7 bases). V was clipped by 5 bases and J by 4 bases, with 25 bases between them. The CDR3 is 17 residues long. Germline loops: CDR1 SQVTM, CDR2 ANQGSEA. CDR3 region: CSVHPRGAPGWADTQYF. The DNA for the CDR3 is TGCAGCGTTCACCCCCGGGGGGCGCCGGGTTGGGCAGATACGCAGTATTTT.

This clonotype was counted many times. V is TRBV28 and J is TRBJ2-5; D is undetermined. The germline CDR1 and CDR2 sequences are MDHEN and SYDVKM. V was trimmed by 4 bases and J by 4 bases, leaving 10 bases between them. The CDR3 has 13 amino acids. This chain's CDR3 is CASSSSGIETQYF. For the CDR3, the DNA is TGTGCCAGCAGTTCCTCTGGGATAGAGACCCAGTACTTC.

The gene calls are TRBV7-3 and TRBJ2-4, with 7 bases matching TRBD1. This CDR3 is 17 amino acids long. The germline V gene has CDR1 SGHTA and CDR2 FQGTGA. Trimming removed 3 bases from V and 3 bases from J; junction bases left unmatched: 11. The CDR3 coding sequence is TGTGCCAGCAGCTTGGGGTCGACAGGGATAGGCAAAAACATTCAGTACTTC. Its protein is CASSLGSTGIGKNIQYF.